This T cell receptor beta chain was identified in a study of T cell repertoires in urothelial bladder cancer. TCRdb's table, derived via immunoSEQ multiplex PCR, lists solely in-frame clones and lacks some. The sample records about 9,000 clones, approximately 52% being singletons. This clone has a handful of counts. Germline CDR1 and CDR2: SGHVS and FNYEAQ. Trimming removed 4 bases from V and 0 bases from J; junction bases left unmatched: 9. CDR3 length: 17 residues. The TCR comes from a human donor with urothelial carcinoma. The chain couples TRBV7-6 to TRBJ2-3, with 8 bases lining up with TRBD2. The sequencing input was tumor-infiltrating cells from bladder cancer. The DNA of the CDR3 is TGTGCCAGCAGCTCTAGGGAACTAGCGGCCAGCACAGATACGCAGTATTTT. Amino acids: CASSSRELAASTDTQYF.